This T cell receptor beta chain derives from a study of shared clonotypes between healthy human individuals. The V and J ends lost 0 bases and 3 bases respectively, with 6 bases between them. The CDR3 runs 13 residues. Germline loops: CDR1 MNHEY, CDR2 SMNVEV (reference sequence). The data were produced by immunoSEQ multiplex PCR, yet TCRdb's version contains in-frame clones alone and is incomplete. The sample includes about 980,000 clones, 60% to 85% of them seen just once. The sequence was obtained from a man aged 18 to 29 in good health. Sample: memory CD4+ T cells sorted from blood. Specified subset: CD45RA-negative fraction. This chain connects TRBV27 to TRBJ2-7; no clear D. The CDR3 is CASSLSISYEQYF. Here the CDR3 DNA reads TGTGCCAGCAGTTTATCGATAAGCTACGAGCAGTACTTC.